This T cell receptor beta chain is drawn from a study of T cells in Graves' hyperthyroidism and ophthalmopathy. Per the germline V gene, CDR1 is ENHRY and CDR2 is SYGVKD. Trimming removed 10 bases from V and 7 bases from J, with 13 bases in between. The CDR3 has 11 amino acids. Using RNA transcripts as the source, TCR beta CDR3 regions were amplified. First-round RT-PCR of the TCR CDR3 relied on the HTBI primer set. From the multiplex PCR reads, TCRdb called clonotypes with MiXCR, one entry per CDR3 protein. The sample yields 690,000 or so distinct CDR3 sequences, around 19% seen once. The sample holds one count of this clonotype.

The V gene is TRBV10-3, the J gene TRBJ1-2; a weak D match, TRBD1 (5 bases). The TCR sequence derives from a woman aged 50 to 60 with Graves' hyperthyroidism that later progressed to Graves' ophthalmopathy. The material sequenced was blood. The CDR3 bases are TGTGCCACCAGCCAGGGATTTGGCTACACCTTC. This encodes CATSQGFGYTF.